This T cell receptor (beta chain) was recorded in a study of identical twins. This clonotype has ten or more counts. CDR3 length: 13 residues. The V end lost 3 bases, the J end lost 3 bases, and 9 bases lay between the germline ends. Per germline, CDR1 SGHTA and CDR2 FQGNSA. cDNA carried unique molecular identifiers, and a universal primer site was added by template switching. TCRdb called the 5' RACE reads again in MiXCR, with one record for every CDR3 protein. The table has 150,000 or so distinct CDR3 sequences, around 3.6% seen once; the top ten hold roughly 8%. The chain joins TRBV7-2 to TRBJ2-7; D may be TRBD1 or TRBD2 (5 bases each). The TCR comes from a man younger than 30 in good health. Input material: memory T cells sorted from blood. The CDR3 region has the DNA TGTGCCAGCAGCTTGGGGGTTGGCTACGAGCAGTACTTC. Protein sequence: CASSLGVGYEQYF.